Each of the 4 T cell receptor beta chains below was sequenced from the same sample in a study of tumor-infiltrating lymphocytes in primary liver carcinoma. Unsorted whole blood yielded the blood RNA, and germline DNA was also extracted. Constant-region priming of around 490 ng total RNA yielded TCR beta cDNA. Libraries for TCR beta were built through three nested multiplex PCR rounds, which together made up a slightly modified ARM-PCR procedure. A C-beta reverse primer was combined with TRBV1-TRBV30 forward primers in the first two PCR rounds, and each round had approximately 9 cycles. TCRdb fed the multiplex PCR reads into MiXCR, producing one record per CDR3 protein. The sample contains about 330,000 distinct CDR3 sequences, roughly 61% of which appear only once. The sample taken for sequencing was peripheral blood. These receptor sequences come from a man in his forties or fifties with primary liver carcinoma and hepatitis B virus infection.

Regarding this clonotype: A much larger clone is a single base away; this may be a read error. CDR3 sequence reads: CASSYGGDDEKLFF. In DNA, the CDR3 is TGTGCCAGCAGTTACGGGGGTGACGATGAAAAACTGTTTTTT. This chain links TRBV6-2 or TRBV6-3 with TRBJ1-4; maybe TRBD1 (5 bases). V was shortened by 2 bases and J by 6 bases, with 10 bases between the two germline ends. Germline CDR1 and CDR2: MNHEY and SVGEGT. The CDR3 sequence is 14 residues long.

In the case of this clonotype: A much bigger clone sits one base away, suggesting this may be a read error. This chain uses TRBV6-6 with TRBJ2-1, with unresolved D. Trimming cost V 3 bases and J 6 bases, with 15 bases left between them. CDR1 MNHNY and CDR2 SVGAGI come from the germline V gene (reference sequence). The CDR3 has 15 amino acids. As DNA, the CDR3 is TGTGCCAGCAGTTATCTTGTGACACCGACCAATGAGCAGTTCTTC. Amino acids: CASSYLVTPTNEQFF.

As to this clonotype: Just one base apart from a much larger clone, this may be a read error. The chain has TRBV6-6 and TRBJ2-1; D ambiguous. The germline V gene has CDR1 MNHNY and CDR2 SVGAGI (reference sequence). CDR3 length: 12 residues. Trimming took off 6 bases at V and 12 bases at J, with 15 bases between the two ends. The CDR3 bases are TGTGCCAGCAGGAACCCTGAAGATGTGCAGTTCTTC. Amino acids: CASRNPEDVQFF.

Concerning this clonotype itself: An end of the junction differs from the germline gene, which may be a read error. This chain links TRBV6-2 or TRBV6-3 with TRBJ1-5, with D maybe TRBD1 (5 bases). CDR1 MNHEY and CDR2 SVGEGT come from the germline V gene. The CDR3 consists of 15 residues. The CDR3 DNA sequence: TGTGCCGGCACCCTCGACAGTTATAGCGATCAACCCCAGCATTTT. Its protein product is CAGTLDSYSDQPQHF.